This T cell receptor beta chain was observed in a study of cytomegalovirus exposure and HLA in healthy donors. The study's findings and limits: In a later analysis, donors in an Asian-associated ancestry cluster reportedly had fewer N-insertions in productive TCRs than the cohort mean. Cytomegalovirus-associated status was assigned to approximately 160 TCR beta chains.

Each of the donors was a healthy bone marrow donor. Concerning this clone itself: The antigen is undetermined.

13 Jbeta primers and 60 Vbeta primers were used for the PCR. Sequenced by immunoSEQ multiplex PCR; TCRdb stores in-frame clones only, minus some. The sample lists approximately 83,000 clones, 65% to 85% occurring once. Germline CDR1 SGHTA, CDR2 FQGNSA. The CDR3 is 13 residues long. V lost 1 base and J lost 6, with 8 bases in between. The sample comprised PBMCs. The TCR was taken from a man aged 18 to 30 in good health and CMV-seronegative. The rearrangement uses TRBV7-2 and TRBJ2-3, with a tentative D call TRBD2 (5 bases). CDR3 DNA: TGTGCCAGCAGCTTAGGAGGGTTGGATACGCAGTATTTT. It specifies CASSLGGLDTQYF.